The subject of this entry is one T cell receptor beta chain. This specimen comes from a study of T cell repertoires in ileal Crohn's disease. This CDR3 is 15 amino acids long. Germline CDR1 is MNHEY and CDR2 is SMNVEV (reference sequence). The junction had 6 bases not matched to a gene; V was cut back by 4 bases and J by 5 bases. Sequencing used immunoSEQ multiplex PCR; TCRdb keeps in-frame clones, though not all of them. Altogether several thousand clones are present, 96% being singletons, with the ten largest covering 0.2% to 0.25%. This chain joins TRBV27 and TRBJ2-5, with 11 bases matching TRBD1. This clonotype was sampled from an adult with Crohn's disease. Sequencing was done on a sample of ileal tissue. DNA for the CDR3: TGTGCCAGCAGTTCCGGACAGGGGGCATGGGAGACCCAGTACTTC. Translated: CASSSGQGAWETQYF.